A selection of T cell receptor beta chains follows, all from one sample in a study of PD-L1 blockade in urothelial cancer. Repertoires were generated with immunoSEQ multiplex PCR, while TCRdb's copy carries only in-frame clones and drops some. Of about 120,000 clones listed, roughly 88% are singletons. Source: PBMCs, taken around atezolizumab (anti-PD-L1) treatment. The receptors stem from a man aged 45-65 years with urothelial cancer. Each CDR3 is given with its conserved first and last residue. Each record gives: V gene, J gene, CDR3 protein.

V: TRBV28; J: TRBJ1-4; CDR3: CASRGQKSTNEKLFF
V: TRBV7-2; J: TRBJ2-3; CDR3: CASSRTPGQGLADTQYF
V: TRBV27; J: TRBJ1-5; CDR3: CASSQGNGNQPQHF
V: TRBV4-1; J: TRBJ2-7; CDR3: CASSQDPDRGPSYEQYF
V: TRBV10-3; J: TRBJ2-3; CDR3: CAIGPREDTQYF
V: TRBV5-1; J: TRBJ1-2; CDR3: CASSLQATAAGGYTF
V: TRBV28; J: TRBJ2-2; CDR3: CASSLVGAPGTGELFF
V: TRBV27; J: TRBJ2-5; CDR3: CASSLSGHPRETQYF
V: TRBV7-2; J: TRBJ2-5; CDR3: CASSPRGGEETQYF
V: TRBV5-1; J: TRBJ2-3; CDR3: CASSGTDGYTQYF
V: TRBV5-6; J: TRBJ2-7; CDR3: CASSLGQGREQYF
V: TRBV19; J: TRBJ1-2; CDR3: CASTGTEAYGHTF
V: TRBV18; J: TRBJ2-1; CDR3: CASSLTRPYNEQFF
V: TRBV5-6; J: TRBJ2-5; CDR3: CASSFSGTSQETQYF
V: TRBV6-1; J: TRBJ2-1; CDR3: CASILRTSGRDEQFF
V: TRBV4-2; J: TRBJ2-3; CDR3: CASSQAGLAADTQYF
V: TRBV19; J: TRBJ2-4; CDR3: CASSIRLARAKNIQYF
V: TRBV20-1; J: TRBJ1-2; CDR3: CSAKGGYGYTF
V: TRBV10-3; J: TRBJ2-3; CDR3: CAISDPRGGDTQYF
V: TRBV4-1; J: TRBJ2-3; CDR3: CASSRTFGREGTDTQYF
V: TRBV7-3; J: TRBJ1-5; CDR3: CASSPGQGNQPQHF
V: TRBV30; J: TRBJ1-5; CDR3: CAWSVRATGSQHF
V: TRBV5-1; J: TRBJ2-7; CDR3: CASSLRRGGYEQYF
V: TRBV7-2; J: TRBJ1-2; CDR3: CASSSMGPTAYGYTF
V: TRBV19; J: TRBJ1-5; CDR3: CASSTGAGGGQPQHF
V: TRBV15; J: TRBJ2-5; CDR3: CATSRGPGSQETQYF
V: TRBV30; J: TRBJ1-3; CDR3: CAWSSGSGSGNTIYF
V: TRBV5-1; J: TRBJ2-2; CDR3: CASSMGASVYTGELFF
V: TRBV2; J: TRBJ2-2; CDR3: CASSRDRTNTGELFF
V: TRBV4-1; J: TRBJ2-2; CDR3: CASSRAGTVLNTGELFF
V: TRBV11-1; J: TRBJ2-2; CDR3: CASSLDRLRLASTGELFF
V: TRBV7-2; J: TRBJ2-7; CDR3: CASSSNSGRWEQYF
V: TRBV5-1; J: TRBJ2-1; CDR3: CASSFAGTSEGEQFF
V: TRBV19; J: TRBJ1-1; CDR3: CASSIGQASTEAFF
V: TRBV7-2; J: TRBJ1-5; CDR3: CASSLQGNQPQHF
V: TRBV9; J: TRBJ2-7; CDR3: CASSVEAGGRAYEQYF
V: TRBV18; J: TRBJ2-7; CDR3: CASSPPGSYEQYF
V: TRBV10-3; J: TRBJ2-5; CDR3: CAISVEVQETQYF
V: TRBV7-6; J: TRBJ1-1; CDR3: CASSPKPRQTKMNTEAFF
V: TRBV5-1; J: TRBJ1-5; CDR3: CASSPTGVEGQPQHF
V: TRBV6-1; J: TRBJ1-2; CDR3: CASSEGQARAGYTF
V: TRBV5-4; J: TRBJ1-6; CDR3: CASSLDRTDNSPLHF
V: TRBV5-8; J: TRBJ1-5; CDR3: CASSTHRVGNQPQHF
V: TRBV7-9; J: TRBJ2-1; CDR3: CASSPPGQGHNEQFF
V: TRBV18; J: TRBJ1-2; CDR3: CASSPPYRDRQDYGYTF